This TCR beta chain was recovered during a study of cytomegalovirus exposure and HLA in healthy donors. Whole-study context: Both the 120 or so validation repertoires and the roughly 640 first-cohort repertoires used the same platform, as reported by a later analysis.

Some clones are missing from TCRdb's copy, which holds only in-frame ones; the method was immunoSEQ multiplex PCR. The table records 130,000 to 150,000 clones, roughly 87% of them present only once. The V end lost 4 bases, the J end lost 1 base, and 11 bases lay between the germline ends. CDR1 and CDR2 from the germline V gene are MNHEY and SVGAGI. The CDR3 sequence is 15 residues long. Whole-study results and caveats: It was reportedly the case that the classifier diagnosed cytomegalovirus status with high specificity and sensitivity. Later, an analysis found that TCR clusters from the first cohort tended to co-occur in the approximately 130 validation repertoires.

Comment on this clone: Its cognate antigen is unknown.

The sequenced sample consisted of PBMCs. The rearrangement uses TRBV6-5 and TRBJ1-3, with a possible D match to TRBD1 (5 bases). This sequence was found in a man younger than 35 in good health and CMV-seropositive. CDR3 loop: CASSSKGASGNTIYF. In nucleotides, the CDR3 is TGTGCCAGCAGTTCTAAAGGGGCTTCTGGAAACACCATATATTTT.